This TCR beta chain is drawn from a study of memory B cells and T cells in multiple sclerosis. As concerns this clone: As yet, its antigen is unknown.

The V gene lost 4 bases and the J gene lost 1 base, with 10 bases spanning the gap. The CDR3 runs 14 residues. The germline gives CDR1 MDHEN, CDR2 SYDVKM. This table comes from immunoSEQ multiplex PCR, and its TCRdb copy is limited to in-frame clones, with some not included. Of around 12,000 clones listed, approximately 84% are singletons. Study results and caveats: Normalization was needed because clone-set size differences affected shared clonotype counts.

After stimulus-free culture, autoproliferating CFSE-dim and non-proliferating CFSE-high T cells were sequenced separately. Over 4.5x10^7 CFSE-labeled PBMCs were cultured 6 to 7 days unstimulated, then replicate wells were pooled. CFSE at approximately 0.5 uM labeled the PBMCs, which were then cultured unstimulated. The chain is built from TRBV28 and TRBJ1-1; tentatively, D is TRBD1 (6 bases). The clonotype comes from a human donor with multiple sclerosis. The source material was PBMCs from blood kept in culture. CDR3 protein: CASSSGHTNTEAFF. The CDR3, as DNA: TGTGCCAGCAGTTCGGGACACACGAACACTGAAGCTTTCTTT.